This T cell receptor (beta chain) was sequenced during a study of regulatory T cells in long-lasting Graves disease. CDR1 is DFQATT and CDR2 is SNEGSKA in the germline V gene (reference sequence). Trimming at V came to 4 bases and at J to 5 bases, leaving 4 bases not matched to a gene. The CDR3 covers 14 residues. Time point in this sample: newly diagnosed GD, antithyroid drugs for less than 3 months. Following extraction of RNA from PBMCs, that RNA was used to make the TCR library. An endocrinology department in Xi'an, China, supplied the patients. Findings and limits, study-wide: TRBV28, TRBJ1-2 and TRBJ2-5 were segments that persistent disease favored.

In this sample, this clonotype turned up a few times. Its target is unknown. For TCR beta, libraries came from iRepertoire HTBI primers and Arm-PCR of CDR3 regions. TCRdb independently ran MiXCR on the multiplex PCR reads; one entry per CDR3 protein. The table records about 530,000 distinct CDR3 sequences, 15% to 20% of them present only once. Separately, the same data were catalogued under a study of T cells in Graves' hyperthyroidism and ophthalmopathy. In that study: It was a median about 7.1 months before onset that the model predicted ophthalmopathy.

The receptor comes from a woman aged 35 to 60 with Graves disease. The chain uses TRBV20-1 and TRBJ2-1; 11 positions match TRBD2. The sequences come from peripheral blood mononuclear cells (PBMCs), collected at new diagnosis, from a patient treated with antithyroid drugs. CDR3 nucleotides: TGCAGTGCTACCGGGACTAGCGGTAACAATGAGCAGTTCTTC. The encoded protein is CSATGTSGNNEQFF.